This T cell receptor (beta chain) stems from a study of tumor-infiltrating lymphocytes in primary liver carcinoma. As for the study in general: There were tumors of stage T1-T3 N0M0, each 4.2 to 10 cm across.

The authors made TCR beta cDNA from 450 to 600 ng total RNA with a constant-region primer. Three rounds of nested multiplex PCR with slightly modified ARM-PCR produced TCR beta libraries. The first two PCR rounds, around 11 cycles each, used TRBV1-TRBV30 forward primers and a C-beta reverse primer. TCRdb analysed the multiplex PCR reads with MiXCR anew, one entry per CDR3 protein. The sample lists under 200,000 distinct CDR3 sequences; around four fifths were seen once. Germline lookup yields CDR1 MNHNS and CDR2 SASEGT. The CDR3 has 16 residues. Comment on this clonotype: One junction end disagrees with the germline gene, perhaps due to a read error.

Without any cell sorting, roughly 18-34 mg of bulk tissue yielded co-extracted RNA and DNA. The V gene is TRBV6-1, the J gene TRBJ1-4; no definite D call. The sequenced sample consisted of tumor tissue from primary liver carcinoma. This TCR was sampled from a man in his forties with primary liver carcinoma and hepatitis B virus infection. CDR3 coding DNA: TGTGCGAGCAGTGGAGCGGGTCTGGCAACTAATGAAATACTGTTTTTT. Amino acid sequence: CASSGAGLATNEILFF.